Included here is one T cell receptor beta chain sequence, with context. Its antigen has not been determined. Mismatch with germline at one junction end may stem from a read error. Library preparation used the immunoSEQ multiplex PCR assay. For the multiplex PCR, a mixture combining 60 forward primers for TCR Vbeta segments and 13 reverse primers for TCR Jbeta segments was used. Amplification of the CDR3 region of rearranged TCR beta genes was performed with a multiplex PCR assay on genomic DNA. On the Illumina HiSeq System, the amplified TCR beta libraries were sequenced as 87-base-pair reads. Processing in the source paper ran as follows. Across the 700 or so repertoires, a later analysis counted 80 million or so unique TCR beta chains, about 10 million of which were shared by at least two donors. A nearest-neighbor algorithm error-corrected the raw reads and collapsed the reads into unique sequences, merging closely related sequences to remove PCR and sequencing errors. CDR3 sequences were aligned to IMGT reference sequences to assign V, D and J gene segments. For a sequence to be retained, a match of at least six nucleotides to both a V gene segment and a J gene segment was required. Rearrangements were called productive when the CDR3 lacked stop codons and stayed in frame with V and J; all others were non-productive. CDR3 was defined by IMGT convention, running from the second conserved V-encoded cysteine to the conserved J-encoded phenylalanine. The earlier analysis of a few hundred of the donors excluded any sequence lacking an unambiguous match to a single V gene segment. In an earlier analysis of some 590 of the donors, a V segment was called functional when productive rearrangements were above 56.7%, and segregating when the standard deviation between donors exceeded 5%. A statistical classification framework was built to diagnose cytomegalovirus status from the catalog of TCR beta chain sequences. A later analysis assigned V and J genes by comparing TCR nucleotide sequences with IMGT/GENE-DB human TR gene sequences. The TCRdist pipeline was used in a later analysis to assign CDR3 sequences and most-parsimonious VDJ recombination scenarios. In a later analysis, each TCR beta chain was defined by its CDR3 amino acid sequence together with its V-gene family, and reads lacking a unique V-gene family were excluded. A later analysis removed 500 to 650 highly shared, low-generation-probability nucleotide sequences to deal with suspected cross-contamination and a sequencing artifact. In a later analysis, a clonal expansion index was calculated for each public chain from normalized within-repertoire ranks of inferred template counts. Generation probabilities in a later analysis came from a VDJ recombination model fitted to out-of-frame rearrangements, and those results were checked against IGoR. A later analysis scored TCR-TCR, TCR-HLA and TCR-CMV co-occurrence with hypergeometric tests, applying a repertoire-size bias correction to TCR pairs. To estimate false discovery rates, a later analysis permuted the HLA or CMV assignments 20 times. In a later analysis, co-occurring TCRs were grouped using DBSCAN, with TCRdist sequence similarity added in when clustering inside HLA-allele-positive subsets. For co-occurrence clustering, repertoires with fewer than 30,000 or more than 120,000 public chains were excluded, along with a handful of repertoires with anomalous nucleotide sharing. TCRdb retrieved this table from immuneACCESS and kept in-frame rearrangements only. Not all clones are present; in checked studies, unresolved V genes account for under half, and no reason is known for the remainder. That table furnishes V, J and clone size, whereas the DNA furnished D and trimming. Across this sample there are under 150,000 clones, with about 80% seen only once. Jointly, the top ten make up roughly 1.3% of the sample.

This sample was included in a study of cytomegalovirus exposure and HLA in healthy donors (dated by TCRdb to the late 2010s). Broadly, across the study: According to an earlier analysis of 550 to 700 of the donors, 200 million or so T cells yielded 117 million unique TCR beta sequences and 276 Gb of sequence data. About 300 gigabases of sequencing data and around 88 million unique TCR sequences made up an early release that covered 640 HLA-typed donors. Among the approximately 400 genotyped donors, around 81% belonged to the genetic ancestry cluster associated with self-reported Caucasian donors. The aim of the study was to test whether cataloging public T cell receptors could identify signatures of past pathogen exposure. Using immunosequencing, the study profiled T cell repertoires from about 610 subjects and related those repertoires to cytomegalovirus serostatus. Besides the first cohort of roughly 700 subjects, a separate validation cohort made up of around 120 different subjects was used. The study combined high-throughput TCR immunosequencing, statistical association of individual TCRs with disease status, and machine learning to predict cytomegalovirus infection status. A later analysis re-analyzed previously published TCR beta repertoires from 650 to 800 donors and added high-resolution HLA genotyping to study TCR occurrence patterns. Rather than using new phenotypic data, the later analysis identified candidate immune exposures from TCR beta sequences and from how often those sequences occurred across donors. An earlier analysis of 587 of the donors applied high-throughput TCR beta sequencing to assess whether each TCR beta V gene segment acted as functional or pseudogenic. Donor age, sex, ethnicity and CMV serostatus were compiled together with the repertoire data. A later genetic analysis took genome-wide SNP genotypes for about 65% of the 666 donors and used that subset as a discovery cohort. All discovery cohort repertoires had been generated using a single sequencing platform. HLA typing covered class I and class II loci at four-digit resolution. The number of typed donors differed by locus: roughly 629-630 for A, B, C, DRB1 and DQB1; some 540 for DQA1; around 610 for DPA1; and roughly 490 for DPB1. Because of strong linkage in the cohort, roughly five DR-DQ haplotypes were treated as single units for association and clustering. On average, 235,054 unique TCR beta nucleotide sequences were sequenced per donor among a few hundred genotyped donors of the cohort, with roughly a sixth of those sequences being non-productive. Points the paper makes about the study in general: Compared with equally common non-associated chains, HLA-associated TCR beta chains in a later analysis were more clonally expanded and had lower generation probabilities. A further reported finding was that TCR beta sequences accurately predicted the HLA-A and HLA-B alleles for most subjects in the first cohort. Linkage disequilibrium might explain the correlated functional status among segregating V segments, but an unknown experimental factor could not be excluded. This cohort had only TCR beta chains sequenced, and the lack of alpha or paired-chain data limited which features could be detected. A cluster of highly shared sequence variants was judged likely to represent a technical artifact of the sequencing pipeline. Most CMV-associated TCR beta chains appeared to be HLA-restricted in a later analysis, and the HLA associations seemed to be driven largely by CMV exposure. Three of the identified cytomegalovirus-associated TCR beta chains were confirmed in vitro to be specific for cytomegalovirus antigens. In both the original and validation cohorts, the classifier was reported to diagnose cytomegalovirus status with high specificity and sensitivity. Across donors, most TCR sequences were observed very rarely, whereas some public TCRs were present in many individuals. Specific HLA alleles were associated with 16,951 TCR beta sequences at a false discovery rate of 0.05 in a later analysis. An earlier analysis of approximately 530 of the donors showed that most TCR beta V segments appeared in productive rearrangements either about 87% or about 30% of the time, which broadly matched IMGT annotations. In a later genetic analysis, fewer N-insertions in productive TCRs were reported among donors in an Asian-associated ancestry cluster than the roughly 700-donor mean. For the cohort, immune exposure information was limited to CMV serostatus. A later genetic analysis associated a missense DCLRE1C variant with V-gene and J-gene trimming of TCR beta chains, and an independent cohort replicated the association. Several of the top co-occurrence clusters appeared to be linked to parvovirus B19, influenza, CMV and Epstein-Barr virus, according to a later analysis. In a later analysis, TCR association rates were found to vary across HLA loci, with the most associated TCRs seen for DRB1 alleles and the fewest for HLA-C alleles. Because the 87-base-pair reads could not distinguish some IMGT-functional V segments, including TRBV6-2 and TRBV6-3, those segments were excluded. Fewer than 20 rarely observed V segments, including chromosome 9 orphons, were excluded from the earlier analysis of a few hundred of the donors because counts were too low. It was suggested by the authors that the approach could potentially be generalized to other disease states and immunological phenotypes. The study gave a list of over 150 TCR beta chains associated with cytomegalovirus. Because HLA typing was missing for some donors at each locus, association tests included only the typed subset. Presence/absence analyses assumed roughly uniform sequencing depth across donors, an assumption that may not hold. Strong co-occurrence of HLA alleles, especially DR and DQ, made assigning TCR associations to individual alleles difficult.

The cohort consisted of fewer than 700 healthy bone marrow donors. Cohort members were all nominally healthy when sampled, although unrecorded immune exposures were likely present. The donor was CMV seropositive and was included in the group of 289 seropositive cohort members. Every donor gave a peripheral blood sample, and the peripheral blood mononuclear cells from that sample were used for TCR beta sequencing. The Qiagen DNeasy Blood Extraction Kit was used to extract genomic DNA from the blood cell samples. The CDR3 numbers 15 residues from cysteine through phenylalanine. This entry keeps only the CDR3 DNA: 45 bases, framed from base 1. The germline V gene specifies MDHEN as CDR1 and SYDVKM as CDR2.

The origin of this receptor is a male donor in good health and CMV-seropositive. The sequenced sample consisted of PBMCs. The chain is assembled from TRBV28 and TRBJ2-3; 8 bases in between match TRBD1. In nucleotides, the sequence is TGTGCCAGCAGTCCAGACAGGGGAGGCACAGATACGCGGTATTTT. It is translated as CASSPDRGGTDTRYF.